The source of this T cell receptor beta chain is a study of blood T cell repertoires in COVID-19. Sequencing was performed with immunoSEQ multiplex PCR; in TCRdb, only in-frame clones are kept and a portion is missing. The sample shows more than 150,000 clones, approximately 87% of them seen only once. Germline CDR1 and CDR2: SGDLS and YYNGEE. Unmatched junction bases numbered 4, after V lost 3 bases and J lost 7 bases. The CDR3 runs to 15 residues. Material: peripheral blood. This clonotype was sampled from a woman in her sixties or seventies with acute or convalescent COVID-19. V gene TRBV9 combines with J gene TRBJ1-6; 10 nucleotides agree with TRBD1. The CDR3 DNA reads TGTGCCAGCAGCGGACAGGGGGCGCCGAATTCACCCCTCCACTTT. Its translation: CASSGQGAPNSPLHF.